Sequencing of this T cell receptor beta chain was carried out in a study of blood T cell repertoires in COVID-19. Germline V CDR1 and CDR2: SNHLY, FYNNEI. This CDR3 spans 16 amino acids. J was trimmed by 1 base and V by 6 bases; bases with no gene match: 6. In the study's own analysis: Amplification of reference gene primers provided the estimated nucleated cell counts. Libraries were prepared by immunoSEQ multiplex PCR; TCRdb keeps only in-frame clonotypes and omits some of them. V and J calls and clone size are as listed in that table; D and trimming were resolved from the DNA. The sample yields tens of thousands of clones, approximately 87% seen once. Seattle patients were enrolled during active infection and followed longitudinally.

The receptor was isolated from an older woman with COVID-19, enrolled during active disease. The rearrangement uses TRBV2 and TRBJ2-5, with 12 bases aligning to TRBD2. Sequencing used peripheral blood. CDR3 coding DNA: TGTGCCAGCAGGAGACTAGCGGGAGAGAGCCAAGAGACCCAGTACTTC. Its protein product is CASRRLAGESQETQYF.